The 28 T cell receptor beta chains listed next were all sequenced from one sample in a study of PD-1 blockade in classical Hodgkin lymphoma (dated by TCRdb to 2018 to 2020). Libraries were made using the immunoSEQ multiplex PCR assay. The table comes from immuneACCESS by way of TCRdb, which keeps in-frame sequences with V and J called. Part of the clones is missing from these tables; in studies checked, under half for an unresolved V gene and the rest for unknown reasons. This sample is represented by 25,000 to 30,000 clones; around 84% of them were singletons. The top ten hold about 32% of the sample. Read against the paper, the sample's time point label means: cycle 2 day 1 (C2D1) of nivolumab. All trial patients had relapsed after autologous stem cell transplantation, with cohorts A, B and C differing in prior brentuximab vedotin exposure. This sample comprised peripheral blood mononuclear cells (PBMCs), obtained before the second cycle of nivolumab. These receptors were taken from a human donor with classical Hodgkin lymphoma.

The CDR3 reads CASRDQRGQETQYF. CDR3 nucleotide sequence: TGTGCCAGCAGGGACCAGCGGGGCCAAGAGACCCAGTACTTC. This chain uses TRBV7-2 with TRBJ2-5, with 7 bases that match TRBD2. Per germline, CDR1 SGHTA and CDR2 FQGNSA. Unmatched junction bases numbered 5, after V lost 6 bases and J lost 1 base. The CDR3 runs 14 residues.

J is TRBJ1-2 and V is TRBV2; no definite D call. The CDR3 length is 14 residues. Germline lookup yields CDR1 SNHLY and CDR2 FYNNEI. V gave up 4 bases and J gave up 5 bases, with 14 bases separating them. CDR3 sequence reads: CASSAGRTLYGYTF. The DNA for the CDR3 is TGTGCCAGCAGTGCGGGGAGGACCTTGTATGGCTACACCTTC.

The rearrangement uses TRBV11-2 and TRBJ2-3, with 7 bases identical to TRBD2. Trimming removed 5 bases from V and 0 bases from J; junction bases left unmatched: 8. Germline V gene sequence: CDR1 SGHAT, CDR2 FQNNGV. The CDR3 covers 16 residues. The DNA for the CDR3 is TGTGCCAGCAGCCATCAGCGGGGACCCAGCACAGATACGCAGTATTTT. It yields the protein CASSHQRGPSTDTQYF. The whole variable domain, filled in from reference TRBV11-2 and TRBJ2-3, reads EAGVAQSPRYKIIEKRQSVAFWCNPISGHATLYWYQQILGQGPKLLIQFQNNGVVDDSQLPKDRFSAERLKGVDSTLKIQPAKLEDSAVYLCASSHQRGPSTDTQYFGPGTRLTVL.

V and J are TRBV5-1 and TRBJ2-5; TRBD1 aligns across 9 bases. The CDR3 is 14 amino acids. The V gene's germline CDR1 is SGHRS and CDR2 YFSETQ. Trimming removed 4 bases from V and 5 bases from J; junction bases left unmatched: 6. Written as DNA, the CDR3 is TGCGCCAGCAGCGAACAGACAGGGGGGGAGACCCAGTACTTC. Protein sequence: CASSEQTGGETQYF.

This chain links TRBV18 with TRBJ2-7; D may be TRBD2 (5 bases). This CDR3 has 17 residues. The germline CDR1 and CDR2 sequences are KGHSH and LQKENI. Trimming cost V 4 bases and J 4 bases, with 23 bases left between them. The CDR3 protein is CASSQTTAVWSMYEQYF. In DNA form, the CDR3 reads TGTGCCAGCTCACAAACAACAGCGGTTTGGTCGATGTACGAGCAGTACTTC. The whole variable domain, remainder taken from reference TRBV18 and TRBJ2-7, is NAGVMQNPRHLVRRRGQEARLRCSPMKGHSHVYWYRQLPEEGLKFMVYLQKENIIDESGMPKERFSAEFPKEGPSILRIQQVVRGDSAAYFCASSQTTAVWSMYEQYFGPGTRLTVT.

The gene calls are TRBV25-1 and TRBJ1-5; D is ambiguous. The CDR3 runs 14 residues. V was pared by 1 base and J by 0 bases, with 4 bases between. The germline V gene encodes CDR1 MGHDK and CDR2 SYGVNS. This CDR3 is CASSEFFSNQPQHF. The CDR3 DNA is TGTGCCAGCAGTGAATTTTTTAGCAATCAGCCCCAGCATTTT.

This clone was detected once. This chain joins TRBV9 and TRBJ2-7; D is undetermined. CDR1 is SGDLS and CDR2 is YYNGEE in the germline V gene. The CDR3 is made up of 14 amino acids. The ends were cut back, 0 bases at V and 4 bases at J, with 11 bases in the middle. Here the CDR3 DNA reads TGTGCCAGCAGCGTAGATGAAGGGCTGTACGAGCAGTACTTC. Residues: CASSVDEGLYEQYF.

The genes are TRBV28 and TRBJ2-7, with D possibly TRBD2 on 5 matching bases. Looked up from germline, CDR1 is MDHEN and CDR2 is SYDVKM. Deletions cut 7 bases from V and 7 bases from J, with 20 bases between. The CDR3 spans 14 residues. This chain's CDR3 is CASISFRGVGEQYF. The CDR3 DNA sequence: TGTGCCAGCATCTCATTCCGGGGAGTGGGGGAGCAGTACTTC.

The V call is TRBV6-6, the J call TRBJ2-7; D is unresolved. CDR3 length: 11 amino acids. The germline V gene has CDR1 MNHNY and CDR2 SVGAGI (reference sequence). Trimming removed 2 bases from V and 7 bases from J, with 6 bases in between. The CDR3 coding sequence is TGTGCCAGCAGTTACCGTCTAGAGCAGTACTTC. Amino acids: CASSYRLEQYF.

The chain joins TRBV4-2 to TRBJ2-1; 15 bases match TRBD2. V shed 0 bases, J shed 7 bases, and the junction held 1 base outside the gene matches. This CDR3 has 16 residues. The germline gives CDR1 LGHNA, CDR2 YNFKEQ. The CDR3 protein is CASSQDGTSGGNEQFF. Here the CDR3 DNA reads TGTGCCAGCAGCCAAGATGGGACTAGCGGGGGGAATGAGCAGTTCTTC.

The V and J genes are TRBV7-2 and TRBJ2-7, with no clear D. CDR3 length: 15 amino acids. Germline CDR1 reads SGHTA; CDR2 reads FQGNSA. Trimming removed 3 bases at V and 7 bases at J, with 19 bases between. CDR3 bases: TGTGCCAGCAGCTTGAATAGCCAGTTCCGTTTTGAGCAGTACTTC. This translates into CASSLNSQFRFEQYF. Based on the CDR3 plus reference TRBV7-2 and TRBJ2-7, the full variable domain is GAGVSQSPSNKVTEKGKDVELRCDPISGHTALYWYRQSLGQGLEFLIYFQGNSAPDKSGLPSDRFSAERTGGSVSTLTIQRTQQEDSAVYLCASSLNSQFRFEQYFGPGTRLTVT.

This chain connects TRBV10-3 to TRBJ1-3; D unresolved. The CDR3 totals 14 residues. Trimming cost V 5 bases and J 8 bases, with 16 bases left between them. The germline V gene encodes CDR1 ENHRY and CDR2 SYGVKD. The CDR3 nucleotides are TGTGCCATCAGTCCGACGGACTACGCGGACACCATATATTTT. The encoded protein is CAISPTDYADTIYF.

The J gene is TRBJ2-3, the V gene TRBV19; possibly TRBD1 for D (6 bases). Trimming removed 8 bases at V and 2 bases at J, with 11 bases between. The length of the CDR3 is 13 residues. Germline lookup yields CDR1 LNHDA and CDR2 SQIVND (reference sequence). Written as DNA, the CDR3 is TGTGCCAGTCAACAGGGCTTCACAGATACGCAGTATTTT. Translating gives CASQQGFTDTQYF.

The rearrangement uses TRBV7-3 and TRBJ1-4; tentative D call: TRBD1 (6 bases). V was shortened by 6 bases and J by 7 bases, with 15 bases between the two germline ends. The CDR3 runs to 14 residues. Germline values: CDR1 SGHTA, CDR2 FQGTGA. The CDR3 protein is CASRTGGIGEKLFF. The CDR3 DNA reads TGTGCCAGCAGAACTGGGGGCATCGGTGAAAAACTGTTTTTT.

The table lists this clone with a few counts. Other DNA sequences in the sample encode the same CDR3. The chain carries TRBV7-2 and TRBJ1-6; TRBD1 is a possible D gene (6 bases). The length of the CDR3 is 15 residues. Germline-derived CDR1 and CDR2 are SGHTA and FQGNSA. The ends were cut back, 5 bases at V and 5 bases at J, with 13 bases in the middle. CDR3 loop: CASSPRGQNNSPLHF. As DNA, the CDR3 is TGTGCCAGCAGCCCGCGGGGACAAAATAATTCACCCCTCCACTTT.

CDR3 protein: CASSLIGRNTEAFF. CDR3 DNA sequence: TGTGCCAGCAGCTTAATAGGTCGGAACACTGAAGCTTTCTTT. The chain couples TRBV7-9 to TRBJ1-1; no reliable D call. V lost 2 bases, J lost 1 base, and 8 bases lay in between. Per germline, CDR1 SEHNR and CDR2 FQNEAQ (reference sequence). CDR3 length: 14 amino acids.

The rearrangement links TRBV18 to TRBJ2-1; TRBD1 aligns across 9 bases. The CDR3 consists of 15 residues. Germline V CDR1 and CDR2: KGHSH, LQKENI. The V segment lost 2 bases and the J segment 2 bases; nucleotides outside the gene matches: 1. Here the CDR3 DNA reads TGTGCCAGCTCACCAGGACAGGGGACCTACAATGAGCAGTTCTTC. Protein: CASSPGQGTYNEQFF.

This chain joins TRBV6-6 and TRBJ1-2; TRBD1 aligns across 7 bases. V shed 0 bases, J shed 3 bases, and the junction held 4 bases outside the gene matches. Per germline, CDR1 MNHNY and CDR2 SVGAGI (reference sequence). This CDR3 has 15 residues. In nucleotides, the CDR3 is TGTGCCAGCAGTTACTCGGGGACAGTCTACTATGGCTACACCTTC. As protein: CASSYSGTVYYGYTF.

This sequence joins TRBV7-2 and TRBJ1-4; no clear D. Per the germline V gene, CDR1 is SGHTA and CDR2 is FQGNSA. V gave up 4 bases and J gave up 7 bases, with 16 bases separating them. The CDR3 is 15 amino acids. The chain's CDR3 is CASSYTGMEGEKLFF. CDR3 nucleotides: TGTGCCAGCAGCTATACCGGGATGGAAGGTGAAAAACTGTTTTTT.

V is TRBV7-9 and J is TRBJ2-2; possibly TRBD2 for D (6 bases). Trimming removed 5 bases from V and 7 bases from J, with 14 bases in between. Looked up from germline, CDR1 is SEHNR and CDR2 is FQNEAQ (reference sequence). The CDR3 has 14 amino acids. CDR3 loop: CASSLIGGDGELFF. The CDR3 coding sequence is TGTGCCAGCAGCCTAATCGGGGGAGACGGGGAGCTGTTTTTT.

The J gene is TRBJ1-3, the V gene TRBV9; 9 nucleotides match TRBD1. This CDR3 contains 17 residues. The V and J ends lost 0 bases and 1 base, in that order; junction bases with no gene match: 5. The germline gives CDR1 SGDLS, CDR2 YYNGEE. The CDR3 DNA is TGTGCCAGCAGCGTAGGGGGACAGGGTTCGTCTGGAAACACCATATATTTT. Residues: CASSVGGQGSSGNTIYF.

This clone has at least ten counts. The chain is built from TRBV4-2 and TRBJ1-1; perhaps TRBD1 as D (6 bases). CDR3 length: 15 residues. V was shortened by 1 base and J by 3 bases, with 12 bases between the two germline ends. Germline V gene lookup returns CDR1 LGHNA and CDR2 YNFKEQ. The CDR3 sequence is CASSQGGADHTEAFF. CDR3 DNA sequence: TGTGCCAGCAGCCAAGGGGGGGCGGACCACACTGAAGCTTTCTTT.

The chain has TRBV5-4 and TRBJ2-5, with D perhaps TRBD2 (6 bases). Germline assignment: CDR1 SGHNT and CDR2 YYREEE (reference sequence). V gave up 0 bases and J gave up 4 bases, with 7 bases separating them. The CDR3 contains 13 residues. The CDR3 is CASSLEGLETQYF. The CDR3 bases are TGTGCCAGCAGCTTGGAGGGACTAGAGACCCAGTACTTC.

CDR3 DNA sequence: TGCGCCAGCAGCCAAGATGCCAGCGGAACCAACAATGAGCAGTTCTTC. Its translation: CASSQDASGTNNEQFF. The chain has TRBV4-3 and TRBJ2-1; maybe TRBD2 (5 bases). CDR3 length: 16 amino acids. V lost 0 bases and J 5 bases, leaving 14 bases between the germline ends. Germline V gene sequence: CDR1 LGHNA, CDR2 YSLEER.

A single count supports this clone. DNA for the CDR3: TGTGCCAGCAGTGGTCAGGGGGACGCTTTCTTT. It translates to CASSGQGDAFF. V gene TRBV6-1 combines with J gene TRBJ1-1, with 7 bases fitting TRBD1. Trimming took 4 bases from V and 11 from J; bases not matched to a gene: 4. The CDR3 extends over 11 amino acids. Germline CDR1 and CDR2: MNHNS and SASEGT.

The V call is TRBV5-4, the J call TRBJ2-1; 12 bases are shared with TRBD1. The germline CDR1 and CDR2 sequences are SGHNT and YYREEE (reference sequence). J lost 9 bases, V lost 0 bases, and 7 bases had no gene match. The CDR3 sequence is 16 residues long. The CDR3: CASSLAPGQGAGEQFF. CDR3 bases: TGTGCCAGCAGCTTGGCCCCGGGACAGGGGGCAGGTGAGCAGTTCTTC.

The chain carries TRBV7-2 and TRBJ1-4, with TRBD1 as a possible D gene (6 bases). The CDR3 length is 15 residues. Per the germline V gene, CDR1 is SGHTA and CDR2 is FQGNSA. V shed 2 bases and J shed 7 bases, with 14 bases lying between them. CDR3 residues: CASSLLGGAGEKLFF. In nucleotides, the CDR3 is TGTGCCAGCAGCTTATTGGGGGGGGCTGGTGAAAAACTGTTTTTT.

This chain joins TRBV5-2 and TRBJ1-2. TRBV5-2 is a listed pseudogene. This CDR3 region has 16 residues. The CDR3 sequence is CASIYRGVRKTYGYTF. For the CDR3, the DNA is TGTGCCAGCATTTATAGGGGAGTACGAAAGACCTATGGCTACACCTTC.